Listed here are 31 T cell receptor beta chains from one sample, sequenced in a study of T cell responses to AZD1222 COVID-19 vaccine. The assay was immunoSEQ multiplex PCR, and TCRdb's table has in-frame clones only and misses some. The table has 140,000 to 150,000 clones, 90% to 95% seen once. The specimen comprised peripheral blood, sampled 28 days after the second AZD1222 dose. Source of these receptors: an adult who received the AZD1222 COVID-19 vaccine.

CDR3 nucleotide sequence: TGCGCCAGCAGCTTGAACCAACAGGGCCCGGGCACAGATACGCAGTATTTT. Translating gives CASSLNQQGPGTDTQYF. This chain connects TRBV5-1 to TRBJ2-3, with a weak D call TRBD1 (6 bases). The CDR3 length is 17 residues. The V end was cut by 1 base, the J end by 1 base, with 16 bases between. CDR1 and CDR2 from the germline V gene are SGHRS and YFSETQ.

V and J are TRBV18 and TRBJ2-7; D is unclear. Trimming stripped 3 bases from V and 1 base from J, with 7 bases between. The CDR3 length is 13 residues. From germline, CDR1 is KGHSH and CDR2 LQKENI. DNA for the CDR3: TGTGCCAGCTCACCTCTGGGTTCCTACGAGCAGTACTTC. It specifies CASSPLGSYEQYF. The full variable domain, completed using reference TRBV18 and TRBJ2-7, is NAGVMQNPRHLVRRRGQEARLRCSPMKGHSHVYWYRQLPEEGLKFMVYLQKENIIDESGMPKERFSAEFPKEGPSILRIQQVVRGDSAAYFCASSPLGSYEQYFGPGTRLTVT.

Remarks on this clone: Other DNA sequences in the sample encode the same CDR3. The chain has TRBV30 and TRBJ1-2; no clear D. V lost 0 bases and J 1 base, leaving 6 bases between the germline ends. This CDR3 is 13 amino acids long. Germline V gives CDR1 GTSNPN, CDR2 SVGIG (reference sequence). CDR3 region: CAWSVLGNYGYTF. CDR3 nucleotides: TGTGCCTGGAGTGTTCTGGGTAACTATGGCTACACCTTC.

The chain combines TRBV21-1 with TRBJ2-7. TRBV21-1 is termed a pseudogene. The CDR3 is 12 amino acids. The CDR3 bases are TGTGCCAGAGGGGGGCCACCATACGAGCAGTACTTC. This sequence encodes CARGGPPYEQYF.

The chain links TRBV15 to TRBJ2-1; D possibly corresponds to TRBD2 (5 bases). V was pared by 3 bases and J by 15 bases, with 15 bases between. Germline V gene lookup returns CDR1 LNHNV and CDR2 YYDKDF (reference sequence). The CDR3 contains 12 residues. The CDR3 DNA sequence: TGTGCCACCAGCAGTTATGGACTTGCGCCGTTCTTC. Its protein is CATSSYGLAPFF.

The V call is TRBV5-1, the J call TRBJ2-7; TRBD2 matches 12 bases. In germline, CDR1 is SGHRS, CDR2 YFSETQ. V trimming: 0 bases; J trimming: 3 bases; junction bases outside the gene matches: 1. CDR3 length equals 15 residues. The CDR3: CASSLGTSGDYEQYF. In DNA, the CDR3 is TGCGCCAGCAGCTTGGGGACTAGCGGGGACTACGAGCAGTACTTC.

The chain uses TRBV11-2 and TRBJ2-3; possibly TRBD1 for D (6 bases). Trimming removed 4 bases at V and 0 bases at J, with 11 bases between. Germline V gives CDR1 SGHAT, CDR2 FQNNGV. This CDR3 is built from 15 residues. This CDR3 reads CASSSDRISTDTQYF. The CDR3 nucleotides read TGTGCCAGCAGCTCCGACAGGATTAGCACAGATACGCAGTATTTT.

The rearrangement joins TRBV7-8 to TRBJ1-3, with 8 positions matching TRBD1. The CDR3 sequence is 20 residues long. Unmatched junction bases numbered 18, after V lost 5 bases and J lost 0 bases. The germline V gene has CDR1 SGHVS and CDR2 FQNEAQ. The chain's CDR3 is CASSNRRPGQVFFSGNTIYF. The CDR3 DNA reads TGTGCCAGCAGCAACCGAAGACCGGGACAGGTCTTCTTCTCTGGAAACACCATATATTTT.

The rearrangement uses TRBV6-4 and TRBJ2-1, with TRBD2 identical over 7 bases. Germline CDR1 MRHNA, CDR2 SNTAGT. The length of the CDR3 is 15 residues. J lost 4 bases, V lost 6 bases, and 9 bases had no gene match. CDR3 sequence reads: CASREASGDYNEQFF. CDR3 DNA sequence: TGTGCCAGCAGAGAAGCTAGCGGAGATTACAATGAGCAGTTCTTC.

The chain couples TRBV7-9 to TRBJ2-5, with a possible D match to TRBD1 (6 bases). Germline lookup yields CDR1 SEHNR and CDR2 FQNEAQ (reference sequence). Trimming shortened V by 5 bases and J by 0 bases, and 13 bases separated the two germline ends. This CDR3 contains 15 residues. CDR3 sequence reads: CASSPRWTDQETQYF. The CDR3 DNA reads TGTGCCAGCAGCCCCCGGTGGACAGACCAAGAGACCCAGTACTTC.

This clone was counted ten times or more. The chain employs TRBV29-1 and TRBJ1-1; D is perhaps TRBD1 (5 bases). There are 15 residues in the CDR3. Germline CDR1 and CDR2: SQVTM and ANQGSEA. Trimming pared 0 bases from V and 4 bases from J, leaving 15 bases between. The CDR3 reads CSVEDIIPGGTEAFF. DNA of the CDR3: TGCAGCGTTGAAGACATCATCCCCGGGGGCACTGAAGCTTTCTTT.

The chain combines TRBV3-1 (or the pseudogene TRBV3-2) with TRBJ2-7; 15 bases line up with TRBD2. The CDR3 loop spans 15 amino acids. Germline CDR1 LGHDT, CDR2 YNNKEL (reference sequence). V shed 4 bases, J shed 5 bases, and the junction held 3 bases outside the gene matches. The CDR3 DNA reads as TGTGCCAGCAGCCCCGGGACTAGCGGGGGGAACGAGCAGTACTTC. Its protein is CASSPGTSGGNEQYF.

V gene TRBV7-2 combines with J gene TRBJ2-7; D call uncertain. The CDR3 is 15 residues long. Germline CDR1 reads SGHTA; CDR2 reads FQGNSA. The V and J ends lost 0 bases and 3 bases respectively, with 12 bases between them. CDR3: CASSLARSGGYEQYF. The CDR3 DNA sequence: TGTGCCAGCAGCTTAGCACGCTCCGGCGGCTACGAGCAGTACTTC.

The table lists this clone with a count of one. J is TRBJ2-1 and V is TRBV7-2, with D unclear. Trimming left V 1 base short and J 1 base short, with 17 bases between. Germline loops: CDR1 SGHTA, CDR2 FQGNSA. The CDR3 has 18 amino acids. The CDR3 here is CASSLVGSSWGSYNEQFF. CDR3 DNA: TGTGCCAGCAGCTTAGTTGGTTCATCGTGGGGTTCCTACAATGAGCAGTTCTTC.

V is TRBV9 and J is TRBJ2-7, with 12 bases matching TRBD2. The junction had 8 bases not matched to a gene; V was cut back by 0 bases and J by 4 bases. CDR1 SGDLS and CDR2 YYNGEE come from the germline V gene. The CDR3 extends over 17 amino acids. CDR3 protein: CASSVDPSGGALYEQYF. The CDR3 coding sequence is TGTGCCAGCAGCGTAGACCCTAGCGGGGGGGCTTTGTACGAGCAGTACTTC.

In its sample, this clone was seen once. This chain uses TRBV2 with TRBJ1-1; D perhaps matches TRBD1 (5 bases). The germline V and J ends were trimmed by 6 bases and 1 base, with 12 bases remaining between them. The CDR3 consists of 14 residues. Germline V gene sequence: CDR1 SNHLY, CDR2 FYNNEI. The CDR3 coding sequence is TGTGCCAGCAGAACGGGGCGACGGAACACTGAAGCTTTCTTT. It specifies CASRTGRRNTEAFF.

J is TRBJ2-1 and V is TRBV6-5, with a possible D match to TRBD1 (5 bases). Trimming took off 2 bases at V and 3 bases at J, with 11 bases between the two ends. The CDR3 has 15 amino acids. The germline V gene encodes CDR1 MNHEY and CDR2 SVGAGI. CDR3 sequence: CASSYQIQGYNEQFF. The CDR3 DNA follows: TGTGCCAGCAGTTACCAGATTCAGGGCTACAATGAGCAGTTCTTC.

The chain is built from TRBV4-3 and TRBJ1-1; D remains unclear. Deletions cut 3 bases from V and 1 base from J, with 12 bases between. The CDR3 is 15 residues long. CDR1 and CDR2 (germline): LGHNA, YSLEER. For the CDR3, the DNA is TGCGCCAGCAGCCAGGAGCAGTTCTCGAACACTGAAGCTTTCTTT. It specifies CASSQEQFSNTEAFF.

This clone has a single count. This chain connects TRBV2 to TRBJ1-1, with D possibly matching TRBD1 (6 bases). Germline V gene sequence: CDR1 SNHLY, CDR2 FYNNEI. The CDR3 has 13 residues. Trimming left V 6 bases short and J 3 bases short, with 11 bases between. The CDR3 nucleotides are TGTGCCAGCAGGCCCGGACAGTACACTGAAGCTTTCTTT. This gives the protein CASRPGQYTEAFF.

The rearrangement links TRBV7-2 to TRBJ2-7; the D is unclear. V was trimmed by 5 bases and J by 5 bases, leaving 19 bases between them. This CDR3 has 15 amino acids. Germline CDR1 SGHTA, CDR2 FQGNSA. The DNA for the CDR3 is TGTGCCAGCAGCCGCCGAATAGGCGCGCGCGACGAGCAGTACTTC. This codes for CASSRRIGARDEQYF.

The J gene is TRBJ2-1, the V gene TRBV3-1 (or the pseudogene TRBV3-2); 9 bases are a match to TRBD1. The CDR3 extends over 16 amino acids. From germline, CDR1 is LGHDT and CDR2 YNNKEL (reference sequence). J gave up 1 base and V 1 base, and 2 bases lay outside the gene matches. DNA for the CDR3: TGTGCCAGCAGCCAAGCAGGGACAGGGTCCTACAATGAGCAGTTCTTC. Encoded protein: CASSQAGTGSYNEQFF.

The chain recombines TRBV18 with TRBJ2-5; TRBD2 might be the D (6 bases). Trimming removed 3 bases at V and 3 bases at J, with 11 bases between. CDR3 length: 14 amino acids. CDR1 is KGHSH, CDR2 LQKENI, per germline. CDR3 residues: CASSPQRGKETQYF. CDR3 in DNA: TGTGCCAGCTCACCGCAACGGGGGAAAGAGACCCAGTACTTC.

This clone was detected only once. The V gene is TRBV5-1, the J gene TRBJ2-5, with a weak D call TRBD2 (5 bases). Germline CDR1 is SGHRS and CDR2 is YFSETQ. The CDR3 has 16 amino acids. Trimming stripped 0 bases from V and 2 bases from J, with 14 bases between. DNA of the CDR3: TGCGCCAGCAGCTTGGTACAAGGCGGGTCTCAAGAGACCCAGTACTTC. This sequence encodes CASSLVQGGSQETQYF. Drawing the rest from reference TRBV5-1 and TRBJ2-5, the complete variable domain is KAGVTQTPRYLIKTRGQQVTLSCSPISGHRSVSWYQQTPGQGLQFLFEYFSETQRNKGNFPGRFSGRQFSNSRSEMNVSTLELGDSALYLCASSLVQGGSQETQYFGPGTRLLVL.

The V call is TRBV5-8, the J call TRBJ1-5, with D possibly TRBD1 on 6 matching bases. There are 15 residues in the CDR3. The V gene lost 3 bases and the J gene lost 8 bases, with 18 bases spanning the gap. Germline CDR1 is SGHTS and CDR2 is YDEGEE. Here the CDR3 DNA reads TGTGCCAGCAGCTCCGGATCCAGGGGCACAGAGCCCCAGCATTTT. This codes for CASSSGSRGTEPQHF.

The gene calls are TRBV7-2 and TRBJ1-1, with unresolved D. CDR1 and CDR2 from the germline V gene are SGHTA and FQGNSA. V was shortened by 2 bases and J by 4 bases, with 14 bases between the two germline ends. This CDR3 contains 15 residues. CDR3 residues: CASSLIPRGGTEAFF. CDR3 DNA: TGTGCCAGCAGCTTAATTCCGCGGGGTGGCACTGAAGCTTTCTTT.

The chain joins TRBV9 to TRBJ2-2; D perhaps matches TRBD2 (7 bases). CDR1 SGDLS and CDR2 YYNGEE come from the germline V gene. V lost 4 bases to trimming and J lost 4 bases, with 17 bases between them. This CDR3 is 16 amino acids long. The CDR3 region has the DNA TGTGCCAGCAGCCGGTCCCCGGGGGGCACCACCGGGGAGCTGTTTTTT. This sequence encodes CASSRSPGGTTGELFF. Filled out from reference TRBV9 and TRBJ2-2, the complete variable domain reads DSGVTQTPKHLITATGQRVTLRCSPRSGDLSVYWYQQSLDQGLQFLIQYYNGEERAKGNILERFSAQQFPDLHSELNLSSLELGDSALYFCASSRSPGGTTGELFFGEGSRLTVL.

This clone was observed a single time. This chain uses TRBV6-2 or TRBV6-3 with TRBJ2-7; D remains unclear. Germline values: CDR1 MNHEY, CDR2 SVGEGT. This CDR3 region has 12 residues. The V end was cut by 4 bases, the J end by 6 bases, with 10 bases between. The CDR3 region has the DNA TGTGCCAGCAGTTCCCACTTCTCCGAGCAGTACTTC. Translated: CASSSHFSEQYF.

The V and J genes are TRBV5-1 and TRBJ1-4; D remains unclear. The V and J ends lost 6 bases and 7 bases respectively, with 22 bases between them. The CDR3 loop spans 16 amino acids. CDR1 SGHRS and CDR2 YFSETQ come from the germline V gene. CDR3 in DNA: TGCGCCAGCACCGATCCCCGGGGAGGGCGAGTTGAAAAACTGTTTTTT. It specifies CASTDPRGGRVEKLFF.

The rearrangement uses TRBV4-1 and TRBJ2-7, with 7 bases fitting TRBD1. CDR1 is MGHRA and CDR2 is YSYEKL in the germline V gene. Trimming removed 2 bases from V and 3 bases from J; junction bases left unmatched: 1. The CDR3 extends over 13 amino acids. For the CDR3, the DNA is TGCGCCAGCAGCCAACGGGACAGCTACGAGCAGTACTTC. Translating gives CASSQRDSYEQYF.

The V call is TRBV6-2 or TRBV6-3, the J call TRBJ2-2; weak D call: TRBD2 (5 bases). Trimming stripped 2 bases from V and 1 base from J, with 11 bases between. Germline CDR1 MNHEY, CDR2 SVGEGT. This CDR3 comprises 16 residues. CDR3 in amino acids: CASSYPGSGNTGELFF. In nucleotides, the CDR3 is TGTGCCAGCAGTTACCCGGGCAGCGGGAACACCGGGGAGCTGTTTTTT.

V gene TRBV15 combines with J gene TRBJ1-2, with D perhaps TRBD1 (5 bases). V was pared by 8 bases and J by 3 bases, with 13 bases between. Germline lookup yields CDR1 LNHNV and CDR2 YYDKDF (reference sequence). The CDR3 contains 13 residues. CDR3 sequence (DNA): TGTGCCACCCGAGGAGGGGCGGACTATGGCTACACCTTC. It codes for CATRGGADYGYTF. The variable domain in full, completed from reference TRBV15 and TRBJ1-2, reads DAMVIQNPRYQVTQFGKPVTLSCSQTLNHNVMYWYQQKSSQAPKLLFHYYDKDFNNEADTPDNFQSRRPNTSFCFLDIRSPGLGDTAMYLCATRGGADYGYTFGSGTRLTVV.